This is a list of T cell receptor beta chains from one sample in a study of T cell repertoires in cytomegalovirus infection. TCRdb redid the calling of the reads with MiXCR, one entry per CDR3 protein. The sample holds hundreds of thousands of distinct CDR3 sequences, roughly 16% seen once. Sequences were obtained from PBMCs. Every receptor here comes from a human donor in good health (CMV status not recorded). Some clones in this sample may be carry-over from other donors' samples. The CDR3 runs from the conserved cysteine through the conserved F or W. D genes are given only for firm matches. Some rows have no size entry. The others give once, few or many, or a class for an expanded clone.

CDR3aa | CDR3nt | d_gene | j_gene | v_gene | abundance | len
CASSRPGAAYEQYF | TGTGCCAGCAGTCGGCCCGGGGCCGCCTACGAGCAGTACTTC | . | TRBJ2-7 | TRBV12-3/TRBV12-4 | few | 14
CSARETLGRYTEAFF | TGCAGTGCTAGAGAAACCCTGGGACGGTACACTGAAGCTTTCTTT | . | TRBJ1-1 | TRBV20-1 | . | 15
CASSSPQEGTYEQYF | TGTGCCAGCAGTTCTCCACAGGAAGGCACCTACGAGCAGTACTTC | . | TRBJ2-7 | TRBV27 | few | 15
CASSKQGPEQYF | TGTGCCAGCAGCAAACAGGGACCCGAGCAGTACTTC | . | TRBJ2-7 | TRBV6-5 | . | 12
CASSTGQGSYNEQFF | TGTGCCAGCAGCACGGGACAGGGGTCGTACAATGAGCAGTTCTTC | TRBD1 | TRBJ2-1 | TRBV11-2 | . | 15
CASSLVVRGVDNEQFF | TGTGCCAGCAGCTTAGTCGTCAGGGGTGTGGACAATGAGCAGTTCTTC | . | TRBJ2-1 | TRBV7-2 | many | 16
CASRPAGRGRYEQYF | TGTGCCAGCAGGCCCGCCGGGCGGGGACGCTACGAGCAGTACTTC | . | TRBJ2-7 | TRBV11-2 | many | 15
CASETGGSYEQYF | TGTGCCAGCGAAACAGGGGGCTCCTACGAGCAGTACTTC | TRBD1 | TRBJ2-7 | TRBV2 | . | 13
CASITDRGGNQPQHF | TGTGCCAGCATCACAGACAGGGGTGGCAATCAGCCCCAGCATTTT | TRBD1 | TRBJ1-5 | TRBV6-6 | . | 15
CSASTGGATFSSYNEQFF | TGCAGTGCTAGCACCGGGGGGGCCACGTTCTCCTCCTACAATGAGCAGTTCTTC | TRBD2 | TRBJ2-1 | TRBV20-1 | . | 18
CASSWGGLTEAFF | TGTGCCAGCAGTTGGGGGGGACTTACTGAAGCTTTCTTT | . | TRBJ1-1 | TRBV6-6 | few | 13
CASSYGRVSTDTQYF | TGTGCCAGCTCGTACGGCAGGGTCAGCACAGATACGCAGTATTTT | . | TRBJ2-3 | TRBV5-8 | . | 15
CASSQGRIYGYTF | TGTGCCAGCAGCCAGGGGAGGATCTATGGCTACACCTTC | . | TRBJ1-2 | TRBV5-6 | many | 13
CASSTGTMEEKLFF | TGTGCCAGCAGTACCGGGACCATGGAGGAAAAACTGTTTTTT | . | TRBJ1-4 | TRBV12-3/TRBV12-4 | many | 14
CASSPRGSGGAYEQYF | TGTGCCAGCAGCCCCCGGGGCAGCGGGGGGGCCTACGAGCAGTACTTC | TRBD2 | TRBJ2-7 | TRBV7-6 | many | 16
CASRAGHLSYEQYF | TGTGCCAGCAGGGCAGGACACCTTTCCTACGAGCAGTACTTC | . | TRBJ2-7 | TRBV12-3/TRBV12-4 | few | 14
CASSPGQQRYEQYF | TGTGCCAGCAGCCCGGGACAGCAGCGATACGAGCAGTACTTC | TRBD1 | TRBJ2-7 | TRBV6-5 | few | 14
CASSHAPGQGVGTQYF | TGCGCCAGCAGCCACGCTCCGGGACAGGGAGTCGGTACGCAGTATTTT | TRBD1 | TRBJ2-3 | TRBV4-3 | . | 16
CASILGTSGQETQYF | TGTGCCAGCATCCTCGGGACTAGCGGGCAAGAGACCCAGTACTTC | TRBD2 | TRBJ2-5 | TRBV7-9 | . | 15
CASSLAHRPPDTQYF | TGTGCCAGCAGCTTAGCCCACAGGCCACCAGATACGCAGTATTTT | . | TRBJ2-3 | TRBV7-2 | . | 15
CASSPSDSYYEQYF | TGTGCCAGCTCACCGTCGGACAGTTACTACGAGCAGTACTTC | . | TRBJ2-7 | TRBV18 | . | 14
CASSPQIGDSQPQHF | TGTGCCAGCAGCCCCCAGATTGGTGATAGTCAGCCCCAGCATTTT | . | TRBJ1-5 | TRBV3-1 | . | 15
CASSMRVLPTDTQYF | TGTGCCAGTAGTATGCGGGTACTACCCACAGATACGCAGTATTTT | . | TRBJ2-3 | TRBV19 | few | 15
CASSQVNPRFFGKPQHF | TGTGCCAGCAGCCAAGTGAACCCCAGGTTTTTCGGGAAGCCCCAGCATTTT | . | TRBJ1-5 | TRBV3-1 | . | 17
CASSFSGGRTDTQYF | TGTGCCAGCAGTTTTAGCGGGGGCCGGACAGATACGCAGTATTTT | TRBD2 | TRBJ2-3 | TRBV28 | few | 15
CSAETGVGTEAFF | TGCAGCGCTGAGACAGGGGTCGGGACTGAAGCTTTCTTT | TRBD1 | TRBJ1-1 | TRBV29-1 | few | 13
CASSYVQGAAASPLHF | TGTGCCAGCAGTTACGTCCAGGGGGCGGCTGCTTCACCCCTCCACTTT | TRBD1 | TRBJ1-6 | TRBV6-5 | many | 16
CASAEGAGLETQYF | TGTGCTAGTGCGGAAGGGGCGGGATTGGAGACCCAGTACTTC | . | TRBJ2-5 | TRBV12-5 | few | 14
CASSEPGRAYYEQYF | TGTGCCAGTAGTGAGCCGGGCAGGGCCTACTACGAGCAGTACTTC | . | TRBJ2-7 | TRBV19 | . | 15
CASSYAGKLRETQYF | TGTGCCAGCAGTTATGCGGGGAAGTTGAGGGAGACCCAGTACTTC | . | TRBJ2-5 | TRBV6-8 | . | 15
CATSRPTSNQPQHF | TGTGCCACCAGTCGTCCGACCTCCAATCAGCCCCAGCATTTT | . | TRBJ1-5 | TRBV24-1 | many | 14
CASSLEGGTDSYEQYF | TGTGCCAGCAGCTTAGAGGGTGGGACAGACTCCTACGAGCAGTACTTC | TRBD1 | TRBJ2-7 | TRBV7-2 | many | 16
CASSLGQATEAFF | TGCGCCAGCAGCTTGGGACAGGCCACTGAAGCTTTCTTT | . | TRBJ1-1 | TRBV5-1 | few | 13
CSASRRAGGSEQFF | TGCAGTGCTAGTAGGAGGGCGGGGGGTAGTGAGCAGTTCTTC | TRBD2 | TRBJ2-1 | TRBV20-1 | . | 14
CASSLASSIGGNTIYF | TGTGCCAGCAGCTTAGCGTCGTCGATAGGAGGAAACACCATATATTTT | . | TRBJ1-3 | TRBV7-8 | . | 16
CASSQGQTSGGQETQYF | TGTGCCAGCAGCCAAGGTCAGACTAGCGGGGGACAAGAGACCCAGTACTTC | TRBD2 | TRBJ2-5 | TRBV4-2 | . | 17
CASSEGASLDTQYF | TGTGCCAGCAGTGAAGGCGCTTCTTTAGATACGCAGTATTTT | . | TRBJ2-3 | TRBV6-1 | many | 14
CASSLGGTGPYGYTF | TGTGCCAGCAGTTTAGGTGGGACAGGGCCCTATGGCTACACCTTC | TRBD1 | TRBJ1-2 | TRBV12-3/TRBV12-4 | few | 15
CASRTGGRSNTGELFF | TGTGCCAGCCGGACAGGGGGCAGGTCGAACACCGGGGAGCTGTTTTTT | TRBD1 | TRBJ2-2 | TRBV27 | . | 16
CASSVGGGGQNYEQYF | TGTGCCAGCAGCGTAGGTGGGGGGGGACAGAACTACGAGCAGTACTTC | . | TRBJ2-7 | TRBV9 | . | 16
CASSLGLAGGRTYNEQFF | TGTGCCAGTAGCCTCGGACTAGCGGGGGGCCGAACCTACAATGAGCAGTTCTTC | TRBD2 | TRBJ2-1 | TRBV19 | . | 18
CASSSGGTNTGELFF | TGTGCCAGCAGCTCCGGGGGCACGAACACCGGGGAGCTGTTTTTT | . | TRBJ2-2 | TRBV7-8 | many | 15
CSARQSTANQPQHF | TGCAGTGCTAGACAATCGACAGCTAATCAGCCCCAGCATTTT | . | TRBJ1-5 | TRBV20-1 | many | 14
CASSLTVNTGELFF | TGTGCCAGCAGCTTGACCGTAAACACCGGGGAGCTGTTTTTT | . | TRBJ2-2 | TRBV5-4 | many | 14
CSARAITDTQYF | TGCAGTGCCCGGGCCATCACAGATACGCAGTATTTT | . | TRBJ2-3 | TRBV20-1 | . | 12
CASSLVSRQTEAFF | TGTGCCAGCAGCTTAGTTTCCAGGCAGACTGAAGCTTTCTTT | . | TRBJ1-1 | TRBV7-2 | many | 14
CSARERVTNEKLFF | TGCAGTGCTAGAGAGAGAGTGACTAATGAAAAACTGTTTTTT | . | TRBJ1-4 | TRBV20-1 | few | 14
CASSHYPTDNEQFF | TGCGCCAGCAGCCATTATCCGACGGACAATGAGCAGTTCTTC | . | TRBJ2-1 | TRBV4-3 | . | 14
CASSFTGGTGELFF | TGTGCCAGCAGCTTTACAGGGGGCACCGGGGAGCTGTTTTTT | TRBD1 | TRBJ2-2 | TRBV7-9 | many | 14
CASSLEGKMNTEAFF | TGTGCCAGCAGCTTAGAGGGGAAGATGAACACTGAAGCTTTCTTT | . | TRBJ1-1 | TRBV5-6 | . | 15
CASSGQRGRYNEQFF | TGCGCCAGCAGCGGCCAGCGGGGACGCTACAATGAGCAGTTCTTC | TRBD2 | TRBJ2-1 | TRBV4-1 | . | 15
CASSLVVLAGANVLTF | TGTGCCAGCAGCTTAGTCGTGCTAGCTGGGGCCAACGTCCTGACTTTC | . | TRBJ2-6 | TRBV7-2 | few | 16
CASSEGEKLFF | TGTGCCAGCAGCGAGGGCGAAAAACTGTTTTTT | . | TRBJ1-4 | TRBV18 | few | 11
CASSRRGPDGYTF | TGTGCCAGCAGTCGCAGGGGGCCGGACGGCTACACCTTC | TRBD1 | TRBJ1-2 | TRBV12-3/TRBV12-4 | many | 13
CASSQVSFNEQFF | TGTGCCAGCAGCCAAGTATCGTTTAATGAGCAGTTCTTC | . | TRBJ2-1 | TRBV3-1 | few | 13